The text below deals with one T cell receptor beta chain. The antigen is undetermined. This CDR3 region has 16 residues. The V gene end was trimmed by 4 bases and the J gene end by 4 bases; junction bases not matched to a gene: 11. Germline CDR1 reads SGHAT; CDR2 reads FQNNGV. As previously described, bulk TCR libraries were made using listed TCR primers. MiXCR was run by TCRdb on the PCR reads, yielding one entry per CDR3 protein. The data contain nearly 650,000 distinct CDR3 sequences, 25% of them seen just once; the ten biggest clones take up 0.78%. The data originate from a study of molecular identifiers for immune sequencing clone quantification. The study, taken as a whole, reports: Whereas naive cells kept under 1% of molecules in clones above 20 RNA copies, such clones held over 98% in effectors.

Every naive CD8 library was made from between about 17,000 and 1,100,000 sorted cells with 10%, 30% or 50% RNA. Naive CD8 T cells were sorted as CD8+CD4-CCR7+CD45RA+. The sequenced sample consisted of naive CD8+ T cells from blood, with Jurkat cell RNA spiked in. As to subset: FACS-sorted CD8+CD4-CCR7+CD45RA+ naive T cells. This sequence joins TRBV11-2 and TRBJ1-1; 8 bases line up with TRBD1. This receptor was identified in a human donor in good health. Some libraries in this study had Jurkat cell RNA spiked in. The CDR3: CASSSGQGVGSTEAFF. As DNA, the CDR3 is TGTGCCAGCAGCTCCGGACAGGGAGTAGGGAGCACTGAAGCTTTCTTT.